This T cell receptor beta chain is drawn from a study of OX40 agonist ivuxolimab in advanced cancers. General study points: The antigen specificity of the peripheral T cells (those that were expanded) was not determined. The study found that CD8+ T cells averaged more expanded clones than CD4+.

Profiled with immunoSEQ multiplex PCR; TCRdb holds only in-frame clones, not every one. Of about 78,000 clones detected, over 75% appear once; the ten largest clones hold about 0.25%. In the case of this clone: What it recognizes is unknown.

Trimming took 2 bases from V and 4 from J; bases not matched to a gene: 3. Germline lookup yields CDR1 SGHRS and CDR2 YFSETQ. The CDR3 loop spans 14 amino acids. The sequence came from an adult with an advanced solid tumor such as melanoma, head and neck, liver or kidney cancer. Sequencing was performed on CD4+ or CD8+ T cells sorted from blood, taken in a trial of the OX40 agonist ivuxolimab. The chain joins TRBV5-1 to TRBJ2-3, with TRBD1 matching over 8 bases. The CDR3 coding sequence is TGCGCCAGCAGCTTACCAGGGGGCGCAGATACGCAGTATTTT. It yields the protein CASSLPGGADTQYF.